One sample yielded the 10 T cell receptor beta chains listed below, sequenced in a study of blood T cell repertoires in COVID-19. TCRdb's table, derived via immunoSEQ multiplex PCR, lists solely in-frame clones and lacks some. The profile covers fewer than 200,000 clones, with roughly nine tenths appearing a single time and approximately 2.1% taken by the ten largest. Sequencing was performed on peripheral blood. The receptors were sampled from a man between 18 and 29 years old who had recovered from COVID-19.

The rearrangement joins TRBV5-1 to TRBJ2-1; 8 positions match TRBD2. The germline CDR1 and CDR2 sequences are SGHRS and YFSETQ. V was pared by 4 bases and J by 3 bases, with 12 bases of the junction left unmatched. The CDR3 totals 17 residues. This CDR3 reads CASSLVGSGSDYNEQFF. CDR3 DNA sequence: TGCGCCAGCAGCCTTGTTGGGAGCGGGAGTGACTACAATGAGCAGTTCTTC.

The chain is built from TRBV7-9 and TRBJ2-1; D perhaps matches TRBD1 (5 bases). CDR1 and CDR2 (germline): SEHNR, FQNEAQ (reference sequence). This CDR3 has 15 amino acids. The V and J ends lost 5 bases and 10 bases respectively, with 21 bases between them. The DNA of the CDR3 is TGTGCCAGCAGCCCTTCAGGGATTAGGAAGTTCGAGCAGTTCTTC. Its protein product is CASSPSGIRKFEQFF.

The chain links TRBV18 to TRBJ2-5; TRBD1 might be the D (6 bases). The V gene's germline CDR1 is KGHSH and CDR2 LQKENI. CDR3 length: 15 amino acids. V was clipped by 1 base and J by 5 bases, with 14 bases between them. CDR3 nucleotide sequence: TGTGCCAGCTCACCACTCGAGGGGGTCGGGGAGACCCAGTACTTC. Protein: CASSPLEGVGETQYF.

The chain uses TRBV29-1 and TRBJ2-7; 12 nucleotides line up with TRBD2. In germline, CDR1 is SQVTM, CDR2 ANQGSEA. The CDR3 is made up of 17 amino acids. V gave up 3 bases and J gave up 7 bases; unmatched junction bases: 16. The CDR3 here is CSVDEGGTSGLPREQYF. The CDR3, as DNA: TGCAGCGTTGATGAGGGGGGGACTAGCGGGTTGCCTAGGGAGCAGTACTTC.

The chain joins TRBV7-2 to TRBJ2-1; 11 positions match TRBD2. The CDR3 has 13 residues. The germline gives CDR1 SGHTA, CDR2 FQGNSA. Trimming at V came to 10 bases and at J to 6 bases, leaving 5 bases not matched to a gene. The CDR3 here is CATGTSGFNEQFF. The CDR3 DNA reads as TGTGCCACCGGGACTAGCGGATTCAATGAGCAGTTCTTC.

DNA of the CDR3: TGTGCCAGCAGTTTGGGGCCCCCCAATGAGCAGTTCTTC. Translation gives CASSLGPPNEQFF. The rearrangement joins TRBV28 to TRBJ2-1, with a weak D call TRBD1 (5 bases). The CDR3 is 13 residues long. Germline CDR1 is MDHEN and CDR2 is SYDVKM. The ends were cut back, 3 bases at V and 6 bases at J, with 9 bases in the middle.

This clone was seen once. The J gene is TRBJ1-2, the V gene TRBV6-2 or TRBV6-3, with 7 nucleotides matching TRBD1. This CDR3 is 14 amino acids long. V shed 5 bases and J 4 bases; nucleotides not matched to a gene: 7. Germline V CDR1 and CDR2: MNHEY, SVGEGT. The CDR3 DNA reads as TGTGCCAGCAGTACCGACAGGGACGGCTATGGCTACACCTTC. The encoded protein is CASSTDRDGYGYTF.

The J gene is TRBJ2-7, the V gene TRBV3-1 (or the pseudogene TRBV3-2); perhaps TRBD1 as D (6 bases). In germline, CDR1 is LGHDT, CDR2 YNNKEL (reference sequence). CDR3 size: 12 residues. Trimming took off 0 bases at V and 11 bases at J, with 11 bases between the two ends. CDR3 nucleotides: TGTGCCAGCAGCCAAGAGAGGACAGTAAAGTACTTC. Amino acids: CASSQERTVKYF.

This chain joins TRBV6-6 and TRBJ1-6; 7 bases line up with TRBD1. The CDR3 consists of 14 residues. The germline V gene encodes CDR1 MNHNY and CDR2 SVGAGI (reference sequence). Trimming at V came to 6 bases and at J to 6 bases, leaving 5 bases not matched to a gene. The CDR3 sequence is CASSDRELNSPLHF. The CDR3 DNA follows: TGTGCCAGCAGCGACAGGGAGCTTAATTCACCCCTCCACTTT.

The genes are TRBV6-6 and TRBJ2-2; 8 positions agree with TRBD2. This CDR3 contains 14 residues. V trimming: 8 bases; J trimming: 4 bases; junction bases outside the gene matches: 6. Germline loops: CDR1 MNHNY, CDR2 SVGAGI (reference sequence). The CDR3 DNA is TGTGCCAGCTCCGGGACTAGGTTCACCGGGGAGCTGTTTTTT. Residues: CASSGTRFTGELFF.